These 22 T cell receptor beta chains were sequenced from one sample in a study of T cell responses to AZD1222 COVID-19 vaccine. Assay: immunoSEQ multiplex PCR; the TCRdb copy retains only in-frame clones and omits some. This sample has over 100,000 clones, with nearly 90% found just once. Source: peripheral blood, taken on day 0 of AZD1222 vaccination. The receptors were sampled from an adult in good health.

The chain recombines TRBV3-1 (or the pseudogene TRBV3-2) with TRBJ1-2; D is unclear. Deletions cut 0 bases from V and 0 bases from J, with 11 bases between. CDR1 is LGHDT, CDR2 YNNKEL, per germline (reference sequence). This CDR3 contains 16 residues. The CDR3: CASSQDKQYPNYGYTF. The CDR3 nucleotides read TGTGCCAGCAGCCAAGATAAGCAGTACCCTAACTATGGCTACACCTTC.

The chain employs TRBV5-1 and TRBJ2-3; D ambiguous. V gave up 2 bases and J gave up 3 bases, with 7 bases separating them. Germline loops: CDR1 SGHRS, CDR2 YFSETQ. CDR3 length: 13 residues. The DNA for the CDR3 is TGCGCCAGCAGCTTAAGGTTTACAGATACGCAGTATTTT. This sequence encodes CASSLRFTDTQYF. The full variable domain, in which reference TRBV5-1 and TRBJ2-3 provide the parts outside the CDR3, is KAGVTQTPRYLIKTRGQQVTLSCSPISGHRSVSWYQQTPGQGLQFLFEYFSETQRNKGNFPGRFSGRQFSNSRSEMNVSTLELGDSALYLCASSLRFTDTQYFGPGTRLTVL.

The genes are TRBV7-2 and TRBJ2-7, with D possibly called TRBD1 or TRBD2 (5 bases each). The germline V and J ends were trimmed by 2 bases and 7 bases, with 15 bases remaining between them. Per the germline V gene, CDR1 is SGHTA and CDR2 is FQGNSA. CDR3 length equals 14 residues. The CDR3 spells CASSLRGTPDEQYV. The CDR3 DNA sequence: TGTGCCAGCAGCTTACGTGGGACGCCTGATGAGCAGTACGTC.

The chain carries TRBV5-4 and TRBJ1-1; D unclear. Trimming took 1 base from V and 5 from J, leaving 9 bases between them. Per the germline V gene, CDR1 is SGHNT and CDR2 is YYREEE (reference sequence). The CDR3 is made up of 13 amino acids. The CDR3 DNA reads as TGTGCCAGCAGCTTGTTCGGTAAAACTGAAGCTTTCTTT. This sequence encodes CASSLFGKTEAFF.

V usage is TRBV6-5 and J usage is TRBJ1-5; D is ambiguous. V lost 6 bases and J 1 base, leaving 13 bases between the germline ends. The CDR3 is 15 amino acids. CDR1 is MNHEY, CDR2 SVGAGI, per germline. The CDR3 loop is CASSRSRTSNQPQHF. In DNA, the CDR3 is TGTGCCAGCAGCCGGTCGCGTACGAGCAATCAGCCCCAGCATTTT.

V usage is TRBV18 and J usage is TRBJ1-2; 8 bases match TRBD1. V dropped 2 bases and J dropped 5; count of bases not matched to a gene: 7. CDR3 size: 15 residues. From germline, CDR1 is KGHSH and CDR2 LQKENI. The DNA for the CDR3 is TGTGCCAGCTCACCATCTCCGGGACAGGTTTATGGCTACACCTTC. Amino acids: CASSPSPGQVYGYTF.

The rearrangement links TRBV6-1 to TRBJ1-1, with 10 bases lining up with TRBD1. V shed 1 base, J shed 1 base, and the junction held 6 bases outside the gene matches. The CDR3 has 17 amino acids. CDR1 and CDR2 from the germline V gene are MNHNS and SASEGT. DNA for the CDR3: TGTGCCAGCAGTGAAGGTTTGGGACAGGGGCGGAACACTGAAGCTTTCTTT. It specifies CASSEGLGQGRNTEAFF.

This chain joins TRBV5-1 and TRBJ1-3, with 7 positions matching TRBD1. There are 14 residues in the CDR3. V lost 3 bases and J lost 2; bases outside the gene matches: 2. In germline, CDR1 is SGHRS, CDR2 YFSETQ. CDR3 in DNA: TGCGCCAGCAGCTCGACAGGGACTGGAAACACCATATATTTT. Protein product: CASSSTGTGNTIYF.

The chain recombines TRBV7-8 with TRBJ2-5; TRBD2 matches at 9 bases. This CDR3 is 14 amino acids long. Germline V gene lookup returns CDR1 SGHVS and CDR2 FQNEAQ. The J segment lost 5 bases and the V segment lost 3 bases, leaving 4 bases of the junction unmatched. The CDR3 loop reads CASSFGTSRETQYF. CDR3 nucleotide sequence: TGTGCCAGCAGCTTCGGGACTAGCAGGGAGACCCAGTACTTC.

This chain joins TRBV12-3 or TRBV12-4 and TRBJ1-2; 8 bases are a match to TRBD1. Losses at the gene ends were 6 bases for V and 4 bases for J; bases not matched to a gene: 4. There are 13 residues in the CDR3. The CDR3 is CASSFDRGYGYTF. CDR3 DNA sequence: TGTGCCAGCAGCTTCGACAGGGGCTATGGCTACACCTTC.

The V gene is TRBV2, the J gene TRBJ2-1; 15 positions agree with TRBD2. The CDR3 loop spans 15 amino acids. Losses at the gene ends were 5 bases for V and 10 bases for J; bases not matched to a gene: 6. The germline V gene encodes CDR1 SNHLY and CDR2 FYNNEI. CDR3: CASSRTSGGEGEQFF. CDR3 DNA sequence: TGTGCCAGCAGTCGGACTAGCGGGGGGGAAGGGGAGCAGTTCTTC.

The chain is built from TRBV6-1 and TRBJ1-1; no reliable D call. The CDR3 is 14 amino acids. CDR1 and CDR2 (germline): MNHNS, SASEGT. V lost 2 bases, J lost 4 bases, and 11 bases lay in between. The CDR3 reads CASSERALGTEAFF. DNA for the CDR3: TGTGCCAGCAGTGAAAGGGCCCTTGGCACTGAAGCTTTCTTT.

V and J are TRBV6-5 and TRBJ1-5; TRBD1 might be the D (5 bases). There are 13 residues in the CDR3. V was shortened by 7 bases and J by 3 bases, with 10 bases between the two germline ends. Germline V gene lookup returns CDR1 MNHEY and CDR2 SVGAGI. The CDR3 spells CASTLGTNQPQHF. As DNA, the CDR3 is TGTGCCAGCACCCTGGGGACCAATCAGCCCCAGCATTTT.

V gene TRBV12-3 or TRBV12-4 combines with J gene TRBJ1-1; the D is unclear. The CDR3 sequence is 13 residues long. V was cut by 3 bases and J by 3 bases, with 8 bases left in between. The CDR3 sequence is CASSFTADTEAFF. The CDR3 DNA reads TGTGCCAGCAGTTTCACAGCGGACACTGAAGCTTTCTTT.

The rearrangement links TRBV5-6 to TRBJ1-1, with unresolved D. CDR3 length: 15 residues. The germline V and J ends were trimmed by 2 bases and 2 bases, with 13 bases remaining between them. The germline V gene has CDR1 SGHDT and CDR2 YYEEEE. The CDR3 reads CASSLRRVGNTEAFF. CDR3 bases: TGTGCCAGCAGCTTAAGGAGGGTAGGAAACACTGAAGCTTTCTTT.

The CDR3 spells CASSYSGQGSWNTQYF. The CDR3 bases are TGTGCCAGCAGTTACTCGGGACAGGGATCGTGGAATACGCAGTATTTT. This rearrangement joins TRBV6-2 or TRBV6-3 to TRBJ2-3; 9 bases match TRBD1. Germline V lookup: CDR1 MNHEY, CDR2 SVGEGT. The CDR3 consists of 16 residues. Trimming removed 0 bases from V and 7 bases from J; junction bases left unmatched: 8.

The J gene is TRBJ1-1, the V gene TRBV30; D might be TRBD1 (6 bases). V was trimmed by 0 bases and J by 0 bases, leaving 14 bases between them. Per the germline V gene, CDR1 is GTSNPN and CDR2 is SVGIG (reference sequence). The CDR3 length is 16 residues. As DNA, the CDR3 is TGTGCCTGGAGTGTACCCGGGGGGCACATGAACACTGAAGCTTTCTTT. It codes for CAWSVPGGHMNTEAFF.

The chain has TRBV4-1 and TRBJ2-3; 9 bases are shared with TRBD2. The CDR3 consists of 16 residues. CDR1 MGHRA and CDR2 YSYEKL come from the germline V gene. Trimming cost V 4 bases and J 5 bases; bases outside gene matches: 10. CDR3 in amino acids: CASSPHSGRVVDTQYF. The DNA for the CDR3 is TGCGCCAGCAGCCCCCATAGCGGGAGAGTGGTAGATACGCAGTATTTT.

This chain joins TRBV9 and TRBJ2-1; the match to TRBD1 covers 12 bases. J gave up 9 bases and V 4 bases, and 11 bases lay outside the gene matches. Germline-derived CDR1 and CDR2 are SGDLS and YYNGEE. This CDR3 is built from 16 residues. The CDR3 loop reads CASSSFSGTGGLEQFF. The CDR3 nucleotides read TGTGCCAGCAGCTCTTTTTCCGGGACAGGGGGCCTTGAGCAGTTCTTC.

V usage is TRBV28 and J usage is TRBJ1-2, with D possibly being TRBD1 (5 bases). Deletions cut 8 bases from V and 4 bases from J, with 17 bases between. CDR1 is MDHEN and CDR2 is SYDVKM in the germline V gene. This CDR3 spans 14 amino acids. CDR3 nucleotide sequence: TGTGCCAGCGCCTATTACGGGGCTGGCTATGGCTACACCTTC. It translates to CASAYYGAGYGYTF.

The rearrangement links TRBV5-1 to TRBJ1-2; 8 bases fit TRBD1. The CDR3 loop spans 14 amino acids. From germline, CDR1 is SGHRS and CDR2 YFSETQ. The junction had 8 bases not matched to a gene; V was cut back by 3 bases and J by 7 bases. The CDR3 protein is CASSSLTGVAGYTF. CDR3 DNA: TGCGCCAGCAGCTCGCTGACAGGGGTGGCTGGCTACACCTTC.

This clone was detected only once. The chain is built from TRBV7-9 and TRBJ1-2, with 10 bases that match TRBD1. The CDR3 extends over 14 amino acids. With V trimmed by 3 bases and J by 4 bases, 2 bases remained unmatched. Germline loops: CDR1 SEHNR, CDR2 FQNEAQ (reference sequence). CDR3: CASSFWTGGYGYTF. In DNA, the CDR3 is TGTGCCAGCAGCTTTTGGACAGGGGGCTATGGCTACACCTTC.